This T cell receptor (beta chain) was recovered during a study of blood T cell repertoires in COVID-19. There are 13 residues in the CDR3. Trimming shortened V by 1 base and J by 4 bases, and 7 bases separated the two germline ends. Per the original data handling: Estimated nucleated cell counts came from reference gene primer amplification. Produced via immunoSEQ multiplex PCR; TCRdb's table is partial and in-frame only. V and J calls and clone size are as listed in that table; D and trimming were resolved from the DNA. The table shows over 200,000 clones, with approximately 84% occurring only once.

The sequence came from a man aged 50 to 60 with COVID-19, enrolled during active disease. The V gene is TRBV12-3 or TRBV12-4, the J gene TRBJ2-5, with D maybe TRBD1 (6 bases). Sequenced input: peripheral blood. DNA for the CDR3: TGTGCCAGCAGTTTAGTAGGGGGAGAGACCCAGTACTTC. This translates into CASSLVGGETQYF.